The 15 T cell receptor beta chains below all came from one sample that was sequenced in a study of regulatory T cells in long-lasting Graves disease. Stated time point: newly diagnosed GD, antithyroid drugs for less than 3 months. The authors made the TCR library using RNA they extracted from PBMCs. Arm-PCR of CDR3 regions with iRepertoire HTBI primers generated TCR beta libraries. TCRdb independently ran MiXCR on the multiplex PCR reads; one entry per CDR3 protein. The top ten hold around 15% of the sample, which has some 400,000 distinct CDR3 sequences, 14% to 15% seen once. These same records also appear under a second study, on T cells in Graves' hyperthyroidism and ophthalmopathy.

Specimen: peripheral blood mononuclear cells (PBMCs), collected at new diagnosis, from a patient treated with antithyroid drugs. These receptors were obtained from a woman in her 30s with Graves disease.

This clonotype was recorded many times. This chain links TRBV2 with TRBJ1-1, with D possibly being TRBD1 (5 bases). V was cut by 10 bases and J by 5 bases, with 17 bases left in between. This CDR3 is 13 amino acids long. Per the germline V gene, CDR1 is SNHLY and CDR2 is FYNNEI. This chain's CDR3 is CAKLSGGGTEAFF. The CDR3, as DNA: TGTGCCAAACTGAGCGGGGGGGGGACTGAAGCTTTCTTT.

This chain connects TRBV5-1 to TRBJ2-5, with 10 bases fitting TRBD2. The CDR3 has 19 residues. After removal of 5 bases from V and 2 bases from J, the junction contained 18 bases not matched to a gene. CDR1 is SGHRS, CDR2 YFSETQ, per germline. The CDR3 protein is CASSLLWTSGPRNQETQYF. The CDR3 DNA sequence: TGCGCCAGCAGTCTTCTCTGGACTAGCGGACCCCGAAATCAAGAGACCCAGTACTTC.

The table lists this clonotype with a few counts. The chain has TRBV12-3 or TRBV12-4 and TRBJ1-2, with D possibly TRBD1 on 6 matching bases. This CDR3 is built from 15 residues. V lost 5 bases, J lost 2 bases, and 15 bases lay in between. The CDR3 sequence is CASSGWTATNYGYTF. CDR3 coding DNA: TGTGCCAGCAGTGGATGGACAGCAACGAACTATGGCTACACCTTC.

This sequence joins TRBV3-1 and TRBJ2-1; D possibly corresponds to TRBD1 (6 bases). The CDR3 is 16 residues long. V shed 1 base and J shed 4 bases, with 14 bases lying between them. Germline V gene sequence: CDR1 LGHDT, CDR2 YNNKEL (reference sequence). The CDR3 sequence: CASSQVGAGKYNEQFF. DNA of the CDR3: TGTGCCAGCAGCCAAGTGGGGGCAGGTAAATACAATGAGCAGTTCTTC.

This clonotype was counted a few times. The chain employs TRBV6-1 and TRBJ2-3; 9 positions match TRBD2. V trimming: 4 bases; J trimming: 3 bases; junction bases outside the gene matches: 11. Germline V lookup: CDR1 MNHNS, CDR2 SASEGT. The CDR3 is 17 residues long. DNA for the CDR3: TGTGCCAGCAGTGCGCTAGCGGGAAAGTCAAGGACAGATACGCAGTATTTT. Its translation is CASSALAGKSRTDTQYF.

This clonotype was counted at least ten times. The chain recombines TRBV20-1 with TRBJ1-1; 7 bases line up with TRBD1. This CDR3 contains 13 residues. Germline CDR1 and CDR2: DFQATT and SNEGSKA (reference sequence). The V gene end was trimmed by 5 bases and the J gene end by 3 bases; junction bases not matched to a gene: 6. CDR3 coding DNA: TGCAGTGCTCAGGGGGGGCTGGACACTGAAGCTTTCTTT. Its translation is CSAQGGLDTEAFF.

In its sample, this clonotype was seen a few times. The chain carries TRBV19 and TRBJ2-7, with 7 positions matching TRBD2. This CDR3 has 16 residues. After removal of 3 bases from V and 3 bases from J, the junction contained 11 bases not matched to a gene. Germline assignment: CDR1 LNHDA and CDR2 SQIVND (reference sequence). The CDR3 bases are TGTGCCAGTAGTATTTCCGGGACTAACAAAGACTACGAGCAGTACTTC. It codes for CASSISGTNKDYEQYF.

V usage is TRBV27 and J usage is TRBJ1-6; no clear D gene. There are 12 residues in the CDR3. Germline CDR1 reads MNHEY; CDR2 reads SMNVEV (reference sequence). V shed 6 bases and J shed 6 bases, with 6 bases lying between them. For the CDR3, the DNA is TGTGCCAGCAGCCCGCTTAATTCACCCCTCCACTTT. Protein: CASSPLNSPLHF.

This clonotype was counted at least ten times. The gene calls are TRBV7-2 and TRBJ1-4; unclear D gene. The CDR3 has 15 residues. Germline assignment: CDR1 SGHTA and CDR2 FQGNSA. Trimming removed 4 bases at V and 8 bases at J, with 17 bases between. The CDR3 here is CASSSQWAPEEKLFF. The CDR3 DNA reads TGTGCCAGCAGCTCACAATGGGCGCCTGAGGAAAAACTGTTTTTT. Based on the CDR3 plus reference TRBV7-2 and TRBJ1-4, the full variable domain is GAGVSQSPSNKVTEKGKDVELRCDPISGHTALYWYRQSLGQGLEFLIYFQGNSAPDKSGLPSDRFSAERTGGSVSTLTIQRTQQEDSAVYLCASSSQWAPEEKLFFGSGTQLSVL.

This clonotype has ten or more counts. CDR3 region: CAWSGGWGFQETQYF. CDR3 in DNA: TGTGCCTGGAGTGGGGGGTGGGGGTTTCAAGAGACCCAGTACTTC. The chain employs TRBV30 and TRBJ2-5; either TRBD1 or TRBD2 may fit D (5 bases each). Germline lookup yields CDR1 GTSNPN and CDR2 SVGIG (reference sequence). This CDR3 region has 15 residues. V lost 1 base to trimming and J lost 2 bases, with 14 bases between them.

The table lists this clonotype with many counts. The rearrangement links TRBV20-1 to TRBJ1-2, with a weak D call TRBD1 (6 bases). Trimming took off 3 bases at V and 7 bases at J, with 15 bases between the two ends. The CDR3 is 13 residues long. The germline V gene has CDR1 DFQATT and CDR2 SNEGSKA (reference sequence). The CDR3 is CSASRGGGSGYTF. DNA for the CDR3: TGCAGTGCTAGTAGAGGGGGGGGGAGTGGCTACACCTTC.

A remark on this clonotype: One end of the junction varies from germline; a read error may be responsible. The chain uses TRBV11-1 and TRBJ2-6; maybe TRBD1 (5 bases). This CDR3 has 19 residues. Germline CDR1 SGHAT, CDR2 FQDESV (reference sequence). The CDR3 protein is CASSTRKTSLNSGADVLTF. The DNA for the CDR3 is TGTGCCAGCAGTACAAGAAAGACCTCCCTAAACTCTGGGGCCGACGTCCTGACTTTC. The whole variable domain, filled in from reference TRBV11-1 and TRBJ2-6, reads EAEVAQSPRYKITEKSQAVAFWCDPISGHATLYWYRQILGQGPELLVQFQDESVVDDSQLPKDRFSAERLKGVDSTLKIQPAELGDSAMYLCASSTRKTSLNSGADVLTFGAGSRLTVL.

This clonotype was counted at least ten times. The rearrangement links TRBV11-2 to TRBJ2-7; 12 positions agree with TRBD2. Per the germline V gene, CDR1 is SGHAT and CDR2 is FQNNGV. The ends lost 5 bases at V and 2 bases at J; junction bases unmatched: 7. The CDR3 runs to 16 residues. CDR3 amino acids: CASSLGRLAGAYEQYF. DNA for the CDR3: TGTGCCAGCAGCCTAGGACGACTAGCGGGGGCCTACGAGCAGTACTTC.

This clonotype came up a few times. The CDR3 nucleotides read TGTGCCACCAGCAGAGATACCCTAACCGGGGAGCTGTTTTTT. It encodes CATSRDTLTGELFF. The chain uses TRBV15 and TRBJ2-2; no clear D. The CDR3 loop spans 14 amino acids. Looked up from germline, CDR1 is LNHNV and CDR2 is YYDKDF (reference sequence). V lost 0 bases and J 5 bases, leaving 7 bases between the germline ends.

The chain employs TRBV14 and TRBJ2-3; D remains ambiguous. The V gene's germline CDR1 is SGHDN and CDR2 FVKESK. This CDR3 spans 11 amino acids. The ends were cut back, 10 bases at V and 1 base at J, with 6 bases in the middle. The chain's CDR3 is CATRRTDTQYF. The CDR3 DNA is TGTGCCACCCGGCGCACAGATACGCAGTATTTT.